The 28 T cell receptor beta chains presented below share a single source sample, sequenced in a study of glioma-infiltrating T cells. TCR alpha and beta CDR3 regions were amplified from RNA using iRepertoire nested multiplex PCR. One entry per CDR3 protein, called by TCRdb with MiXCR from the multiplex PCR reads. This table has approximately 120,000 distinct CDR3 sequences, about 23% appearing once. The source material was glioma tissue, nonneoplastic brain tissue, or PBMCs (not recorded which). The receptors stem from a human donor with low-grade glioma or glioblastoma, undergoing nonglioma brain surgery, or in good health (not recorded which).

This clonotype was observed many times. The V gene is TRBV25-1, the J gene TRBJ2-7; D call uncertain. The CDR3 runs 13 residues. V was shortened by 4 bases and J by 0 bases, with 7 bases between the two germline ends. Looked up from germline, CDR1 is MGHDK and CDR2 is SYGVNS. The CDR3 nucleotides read TGTGCCAGCAGTGCGACTTCCTCCTACGAGCAGTACTTC. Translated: CASSATSSYEQYF.

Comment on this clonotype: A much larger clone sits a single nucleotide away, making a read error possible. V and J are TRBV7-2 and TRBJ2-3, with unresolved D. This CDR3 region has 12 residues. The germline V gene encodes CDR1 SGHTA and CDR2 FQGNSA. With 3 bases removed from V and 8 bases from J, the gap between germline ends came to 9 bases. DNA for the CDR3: TGTGCCAGCAGCTTCGGCTCGGTTACGCAGTATTTT. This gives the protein CASSFGSVTQYF.

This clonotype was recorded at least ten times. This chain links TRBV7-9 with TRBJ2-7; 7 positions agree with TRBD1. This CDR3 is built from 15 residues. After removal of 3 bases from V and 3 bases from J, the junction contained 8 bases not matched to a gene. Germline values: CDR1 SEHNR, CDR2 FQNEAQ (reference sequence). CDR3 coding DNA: TGTGCCAGCAGCTTGGGACAGACAATAATCTACGAGCAGTACTTC. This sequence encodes CASSLGQTIIYEQYF.

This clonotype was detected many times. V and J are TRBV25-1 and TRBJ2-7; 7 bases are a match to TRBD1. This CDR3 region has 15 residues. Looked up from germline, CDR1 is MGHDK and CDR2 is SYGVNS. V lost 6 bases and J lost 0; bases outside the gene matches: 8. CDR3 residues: CASSPGTVASYEQYF. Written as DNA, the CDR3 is TGTGCCAGCAGCCCCGGGACAGTTGCCTCCTACGAGCAGTACTTC.

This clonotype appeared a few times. CDR3 sequence: CSVEGNEETQYF. The CDR3 DNA sequence: TGCAGCGTTGAGGGAAATGAGGAGACCCAGTACTTC. The chain recombines TRBV29-1 with TRBJ2-5, with D hard to call. Germline V gives CDR1 SQVTM, CDR2 ANQGSEA. Trimming removed 3 bases at V and 5 bases at J, with 10 bases between. The CDR3 contains 12 residues.

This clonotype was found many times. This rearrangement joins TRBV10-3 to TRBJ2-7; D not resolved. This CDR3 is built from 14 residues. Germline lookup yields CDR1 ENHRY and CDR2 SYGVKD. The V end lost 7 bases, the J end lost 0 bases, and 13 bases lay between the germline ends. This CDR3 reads CAITANRHSYEQYF. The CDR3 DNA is TGTGCCATCACGGCCAATCGACACTCCTACGAGCAGTACTTC.

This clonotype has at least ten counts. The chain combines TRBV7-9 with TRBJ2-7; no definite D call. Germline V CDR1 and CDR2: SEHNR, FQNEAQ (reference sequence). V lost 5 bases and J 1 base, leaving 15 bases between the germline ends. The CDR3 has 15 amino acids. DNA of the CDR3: TGTGCCAGCAGCCCCGGCTTCGGTTATTCCTACGAGCAGTACTTC. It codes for CASSPGFGYSYEQYF.

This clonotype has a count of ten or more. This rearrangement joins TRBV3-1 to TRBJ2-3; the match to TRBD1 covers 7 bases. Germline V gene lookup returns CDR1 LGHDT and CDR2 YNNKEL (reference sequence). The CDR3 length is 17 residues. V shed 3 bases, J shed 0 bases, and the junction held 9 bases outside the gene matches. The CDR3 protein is CASSQDRTRVSTDTQYF. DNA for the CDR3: TGTGCCAGCAGCCAGGACAGGACGCGAGTTAGCACAGATACGCAGTATTTT.

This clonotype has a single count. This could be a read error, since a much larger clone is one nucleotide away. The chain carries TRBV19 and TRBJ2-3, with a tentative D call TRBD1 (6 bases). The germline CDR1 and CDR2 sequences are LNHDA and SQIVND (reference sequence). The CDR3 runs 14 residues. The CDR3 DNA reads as TGTGCCAGTAATATAACAGGGAAAGACGATACGCAGTATTTT. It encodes CASNITGKDDTQYF. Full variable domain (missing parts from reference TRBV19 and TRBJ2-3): DGGITQSPKYLFRKEGQNVTLSCEQNLNHDAMYWYRQDPGQGLRLIYYSQIVNDFQKGDIAEGYSVSREKKESFPLTVTSAQKNPTAFYLCASNITGKDDTQYFGPGTRLTVL.

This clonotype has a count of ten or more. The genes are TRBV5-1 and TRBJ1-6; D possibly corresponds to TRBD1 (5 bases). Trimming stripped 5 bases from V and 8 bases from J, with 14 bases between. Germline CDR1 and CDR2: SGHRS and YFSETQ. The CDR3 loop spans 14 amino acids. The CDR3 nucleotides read TGCGCCAGCAGTAGGGCCGGGACGGATTCACCCCTCCACTTT. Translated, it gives CASSRAGTDSPLHF.

DNA for the CDR3: TGTGCCAGCACCTCGCGGATTGACACAGATACGCAGTATTTT. It encodes CASTSRIDTDTQYF. The rearrangement joins TRBV5-4 to TRBJ2-3, with D unresolved. V lost 6 bases, J lost 2 bases, and 13 bases lay in between. From germline, CDR1 is SGHNT and CDR2 YYREEE (reference sequence). This CDR3 spans 14 amino acids. Looking up the rest from reference TRBV5-4 and TRBJ2-3 gives the full variable domain: ETGVTQSPTHLIKTRGQQVTLRCSSQSGHNTVSWYQQALGQGPQFIFQYYREEENGRGNFPPRFSGLQFPNYSSELNVNALELDDSALYLCASTSRIDTDTQYFGPGTRLTVL.

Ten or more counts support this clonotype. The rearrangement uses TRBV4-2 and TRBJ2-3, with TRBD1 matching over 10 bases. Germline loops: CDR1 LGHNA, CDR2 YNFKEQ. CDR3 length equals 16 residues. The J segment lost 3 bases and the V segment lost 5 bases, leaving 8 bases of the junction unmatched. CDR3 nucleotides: TGTGCCAGCAGCACCCGTCCGGGACAGGGGACAGATACGCAGTATTTT. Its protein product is CASSTRPGQGTDTQYF.

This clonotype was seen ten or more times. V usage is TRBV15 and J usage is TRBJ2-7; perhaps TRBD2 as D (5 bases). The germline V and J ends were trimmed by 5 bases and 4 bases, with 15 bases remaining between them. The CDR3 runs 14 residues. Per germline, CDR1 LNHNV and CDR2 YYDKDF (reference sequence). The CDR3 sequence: CATSGAGKVYEQYF. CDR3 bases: TGTGCCACCAGCGGTGCCGGGAAGGTATACGAGCAGTACTTC.

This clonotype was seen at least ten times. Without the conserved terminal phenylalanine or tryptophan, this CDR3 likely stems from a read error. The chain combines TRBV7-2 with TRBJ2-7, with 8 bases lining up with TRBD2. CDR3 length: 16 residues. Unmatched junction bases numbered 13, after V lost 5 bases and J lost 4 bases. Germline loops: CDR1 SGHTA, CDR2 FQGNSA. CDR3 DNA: TGTGCCAGCAGCCCAAAACTAGCGGAGACCAGATACGAGCAGTACTCC. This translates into CASSPKLAETRYEQYS.

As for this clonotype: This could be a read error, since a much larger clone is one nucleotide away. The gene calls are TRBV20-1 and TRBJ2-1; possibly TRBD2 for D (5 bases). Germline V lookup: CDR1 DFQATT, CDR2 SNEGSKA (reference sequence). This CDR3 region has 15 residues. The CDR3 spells CSARGSLGSGNEQSF. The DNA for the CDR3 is TGCAGTGCTAGAGGGTCGTTAGGGTCGGGGAATGAGCAGTCCTTC.

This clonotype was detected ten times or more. The CDR3 nucleotides read TGTGCCAGCAGCTTCATCTCTTCACCCCTCCACTTT. It encodes CASSFISSPLHF. The J gene is TRBJ1-6, the V gene TRBV7-2; D gene ambiguous. The CDR3 sequence is 12 residues long. CDR1 is SGHTA and CDR2 is FQGNSA in the germline V gene. V dropped 3 bases and J dropped 9 bases, with 6 bases sitting between them. Filled out from reference TRBV7-2 and TRBJ1-6, the complete variable domain reads GAGVSQSPSNKVTEKGKDVELRCDPISGHTALYWYRQSLGQGLEFLIYFQGNSAPDKSGLPSDRFSAERTGGSVSTLTIQRTQQEDSAVYLCASSFISSPLHFGNGTRLTVT.

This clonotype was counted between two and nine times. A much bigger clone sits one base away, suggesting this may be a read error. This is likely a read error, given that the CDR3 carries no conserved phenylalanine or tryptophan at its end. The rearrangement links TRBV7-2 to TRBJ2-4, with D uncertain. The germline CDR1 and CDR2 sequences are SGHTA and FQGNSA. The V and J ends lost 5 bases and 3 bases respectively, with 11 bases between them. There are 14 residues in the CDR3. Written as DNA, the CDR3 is TGTGCCAGCAGCCCCCAAACCGACAAAAACATTCAGTACCTC. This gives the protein CASSPQTDKNIQYL.

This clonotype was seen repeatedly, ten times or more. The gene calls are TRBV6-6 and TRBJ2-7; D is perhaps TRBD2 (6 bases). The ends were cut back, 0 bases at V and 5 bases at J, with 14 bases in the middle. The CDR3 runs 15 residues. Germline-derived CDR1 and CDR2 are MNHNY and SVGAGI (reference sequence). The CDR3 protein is CASSYSSTGAHEQYF. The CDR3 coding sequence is TGTGCCAGCAGTTACTCCAGCACGGGAGCCCACGAGCAGTACTTC.

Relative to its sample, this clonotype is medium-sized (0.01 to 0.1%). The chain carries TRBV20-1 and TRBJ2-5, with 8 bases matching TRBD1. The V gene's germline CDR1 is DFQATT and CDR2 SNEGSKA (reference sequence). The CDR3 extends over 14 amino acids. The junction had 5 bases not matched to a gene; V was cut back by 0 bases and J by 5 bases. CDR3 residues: CSAREQGGMETQYF. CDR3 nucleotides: TGCAGTGCTAGAGAACAGGGGGGCATGGAGACCCAGTACTTC.

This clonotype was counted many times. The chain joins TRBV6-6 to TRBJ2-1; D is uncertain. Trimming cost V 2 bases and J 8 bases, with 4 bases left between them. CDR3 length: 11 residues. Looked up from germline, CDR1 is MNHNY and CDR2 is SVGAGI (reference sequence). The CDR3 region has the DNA TGTGCCAGCAGTTACCAGTATGAGCAGTTCTTC. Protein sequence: CASSYQYEQFF.

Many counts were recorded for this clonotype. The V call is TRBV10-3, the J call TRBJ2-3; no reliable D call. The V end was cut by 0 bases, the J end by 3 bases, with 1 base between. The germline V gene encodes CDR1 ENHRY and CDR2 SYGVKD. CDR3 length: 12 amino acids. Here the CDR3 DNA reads TGTGCCATCAGTGAGTCAACAGATACGCAGTATTTT. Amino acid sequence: CAISESTDTQYF.

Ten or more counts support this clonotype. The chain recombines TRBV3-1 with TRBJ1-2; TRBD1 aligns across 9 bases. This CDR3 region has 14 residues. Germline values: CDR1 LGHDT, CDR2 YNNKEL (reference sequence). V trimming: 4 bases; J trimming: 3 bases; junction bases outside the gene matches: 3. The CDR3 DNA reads TGTGCCAGCAGCCCAGGACAGGGGCACTATGGCTACACCTTC. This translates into CASSPGQGHYGYTF.

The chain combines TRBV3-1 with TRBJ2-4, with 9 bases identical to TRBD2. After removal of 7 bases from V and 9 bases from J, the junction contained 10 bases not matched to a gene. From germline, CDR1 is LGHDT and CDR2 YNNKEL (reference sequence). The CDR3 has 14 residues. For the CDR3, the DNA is TGTGCCAGCACCCGGAGGACTAGCGATGCCATTCAGTACTTC. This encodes CASTRRTSDAIQYF.

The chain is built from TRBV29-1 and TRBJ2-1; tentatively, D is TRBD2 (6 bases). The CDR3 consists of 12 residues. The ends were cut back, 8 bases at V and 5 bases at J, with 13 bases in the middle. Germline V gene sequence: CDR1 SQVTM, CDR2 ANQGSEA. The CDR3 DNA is TGCAGCAGTGGCCGGGGGAACAATGAGCAGTTCTTC. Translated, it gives CSSGRGNNEQFF.

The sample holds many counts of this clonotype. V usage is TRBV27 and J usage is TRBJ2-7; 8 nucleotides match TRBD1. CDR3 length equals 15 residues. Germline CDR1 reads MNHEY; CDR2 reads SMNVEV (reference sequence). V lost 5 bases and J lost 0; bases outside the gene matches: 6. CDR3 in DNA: TGTGCCAGCAGTGTTACAGGGGGATTCTCCTACGAGCAGTACTTC. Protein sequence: CASSVTGGFSYEQYF.

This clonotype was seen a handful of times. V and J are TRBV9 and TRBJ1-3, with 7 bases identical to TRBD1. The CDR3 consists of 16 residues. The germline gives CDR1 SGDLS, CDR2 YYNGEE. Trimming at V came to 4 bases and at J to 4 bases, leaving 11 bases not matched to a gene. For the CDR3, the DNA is TGTGCCAGCAGCACCGGACAGGCGGATAGAGGAAACACCATATATTTT. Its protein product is CASSTGQADRGNTIYF.

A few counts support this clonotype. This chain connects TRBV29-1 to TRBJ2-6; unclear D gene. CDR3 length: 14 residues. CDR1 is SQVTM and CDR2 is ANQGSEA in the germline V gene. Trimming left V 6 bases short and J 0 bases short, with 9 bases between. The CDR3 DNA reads TGCAGCGTAGACGATTCCTCTGGGGCCAACGTCCTGACTTTC. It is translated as CSVDDSSGANVLTF. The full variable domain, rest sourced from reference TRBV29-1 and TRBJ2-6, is SAVISQKPSRDICQRGTSLTIQCQVDSQVTMMFWYRQQPGQSLTLIATANQGSEATYESGFVIDKFPISRPNLTFSTLTVSNMSPEDSSIYLCSVDDSSGANVLTFGAGSRLTVL.

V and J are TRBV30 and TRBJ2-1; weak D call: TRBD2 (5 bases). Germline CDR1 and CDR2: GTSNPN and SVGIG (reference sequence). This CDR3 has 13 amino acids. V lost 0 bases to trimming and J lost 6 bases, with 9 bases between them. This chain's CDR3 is CAWSVNSANEQFF. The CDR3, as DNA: TGTGCCTGGAGTGTAAATAGCGCCAATGAGCAGTTCTTC.